This record looks at one TCR beta chain sequence and its context. Germline V gives CDR1 SGHRS, CDR2 YFSETQ. The CDR3 is 14 residues long. Losses at the gene ends were 2 bases for V and 2 bases for J; bases not matched to a gene: 3. Sequencing was performed with immunoSEQ multiplex PCR; in TCRdb, only in-frame clones are kept and a portion is missing. The sample comprises more than 80,000 clones, just under 95% of which are singletons, and less than 2% rests with the top ten. The sample comes from a study of T cell changes during pregnancy in multiple sclerosis. This TCR was sampled from a female donor with multiple sclerosis, enrolled in a pregnancy study. The source was peripheral blood, collected after pregnancy. The V and J genes are TRBV5-1 and TRBJ2-7, with 8 bases fitting TRBD1. CDR3 DNA: TGCGCCAGCAGCTTAACAGGGGGAGCCTACGAGCAGTACTTC. Translation gives CASSLTGGAYEQYF.